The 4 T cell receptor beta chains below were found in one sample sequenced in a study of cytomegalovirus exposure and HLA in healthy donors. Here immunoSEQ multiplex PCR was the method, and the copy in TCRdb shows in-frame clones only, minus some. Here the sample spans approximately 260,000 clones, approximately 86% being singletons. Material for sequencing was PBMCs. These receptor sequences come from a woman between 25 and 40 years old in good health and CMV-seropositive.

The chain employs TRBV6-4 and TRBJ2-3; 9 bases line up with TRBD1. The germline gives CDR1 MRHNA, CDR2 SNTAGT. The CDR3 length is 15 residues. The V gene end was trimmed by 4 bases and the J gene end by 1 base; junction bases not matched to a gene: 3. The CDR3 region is CASSVRTGGTDTQYF. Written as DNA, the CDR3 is TGTGCCAGCAGTGTGAGGACAGGGGGCACAGATACGCAGTATTTT.

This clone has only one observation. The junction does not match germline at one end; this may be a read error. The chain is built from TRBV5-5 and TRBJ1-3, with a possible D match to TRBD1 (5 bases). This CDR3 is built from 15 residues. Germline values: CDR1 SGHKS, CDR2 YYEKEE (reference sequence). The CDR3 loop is CASSLEGIGGNTIYF. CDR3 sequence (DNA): TGTGCCAGCAGTTTGGAGGGGATAGGGGGAAACACCATATATTTT.

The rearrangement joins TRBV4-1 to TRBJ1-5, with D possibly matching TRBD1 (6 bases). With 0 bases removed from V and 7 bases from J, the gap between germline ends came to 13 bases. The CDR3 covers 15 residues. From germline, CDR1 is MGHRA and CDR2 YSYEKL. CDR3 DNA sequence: TGCGCCAGCAGCCAAGATATCGGGAGGGGGCAGCCCCAGCATTTT. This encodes CASSQDIGRGQPQHF.

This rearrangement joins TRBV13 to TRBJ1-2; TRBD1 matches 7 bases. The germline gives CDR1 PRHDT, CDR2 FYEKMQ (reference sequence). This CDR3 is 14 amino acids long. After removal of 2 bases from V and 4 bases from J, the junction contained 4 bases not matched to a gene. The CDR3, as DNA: TGTGCCAGCAGCTTACAGGGGGACAGCTATGGCTACACCTTC. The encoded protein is CASSLQGDSYGYTF.